The 31 T cell receptor beta chains in this list originate from one sample, sequenced in a study of spatial heterogeneity in lung cancer. Notes on the study in general: Mutation counts in tumors were tracked by counts of expanded intratumoral alpha and beta TCRs.

For these TCRs, the target antigens are not known. TCRdb reprocessed the 5' RACE reads via MiXCR and lists one record per CDR3 protein. In the table there are 20,000 to 25,000 distinct CDR3 sequences, approximately 3% of which are singletons. As for time point: sample taken at primary tumor resection. The sample consisted of lung tumor tissue, taken at surgery. Receptors originate from a male donor with early-stage non-small cell lung cancer.

This clonotype was counted at least ten times. The chain uses TRBV29-1 and TRBJ2-2; 10 bases match TRBD2. Germline values: CDR1 SQVTM, CDR2 ANQGSEA. V trimming: 4 bases; J trimming: 4 bases; junction bases outside the gene matches: 0. The CDR3 consists of 13 residues. In nucleotides, the CDR3 is TGCAGCGTTGGACTAGCGGGCACCGGGGAGCTGTTTTTT. Residues: CSVGLAGTGELFF.

This clonotype was recorded at least ten times. The rearrangement joins TRBV29-1 to TRBJ2-7; 9 bases map to TRBD1. CDR3 length: 12 amino acids. J lost 7 bases, V lost 7 bases, and 8 bases had no gene match. Germline CDR1 SQVTM, CDR2 ANQGSEA. The CDR3 sequence is CSATGTGREQYF. The DNA for the CDR3 is TGCAGCGCGACCGGGACAGGGCGTGAGCAGTACTTC.

This clonotype was recorded at least ten times. The V and J genes are TRBV12-3 or TRBV12-4 and TRBJ2-3; 11 bases are shared with TRBD1. This CDR3 contains 16 residues. V gave up 3 bases and J gave up 4 bases; unmatched junction bases: 6. The CDR3 DNA reads TGTGCCAGCAGTTTTGGTATGGGACAGGGGGCAGATACGCAGTATTTT. The encoded protein is CASSFGMGQGADTQYF.

This clonotype was counted many times. This rearrangement joins TRBV29-1 to TRBJ2-1; D uncertain. This CDR3 spans 12 amino acids. The V end was cut by 4 bases, the J end by 4 bases, with 8 bases between. Looked up from germline, CDR1 is SQVTM and CDR2 is ANQGSEA. For the CDR3, the DNA is TGCAGCGTTGTTTCTAATTACAATGAGCAGTTCTTC. It specifies CSVVSNYNEQFF.

This clonotype was detected ten times or more. V is TRBV6-5 and J is TRBJ2-1; possibly TRBD2 for D (5 bases). V dropped 2 bases and J dropped 0 bases, with 14 bases sitting between them. Per germline, CDR1 MNHEY and CDR2 SVGAGI. CDR3 size: 17 residues. CDR3 region: CASSYPNAGGSYNEQFF. The CDR3 nucleotides read TGTGCCAGCAGTTACCCAAATGCGGGTGGCTCCTACAATGAGCAGTTCTTC.

In its sample, this clonotype was seen many times. J is TRBJ2-3 and V is TRBV7-2, with TRBD2 matching over 10 bases. Germline V gives CDR1 SGHTA, CDR2 FQGNSA. The CDR3 loop spans 17 amino acids. V was clipped by 1 base and J by 9 bases; unmatched bases: 13. The CDR3 region has the DNA TGTGCCAGCAGCTTAGTCGTCGCTAGCGGGAGAGGGGAGACGCAGTATTTT. Its translation: CASSLVVASGRGETQYF.

This clonotype turned up a few times. This chain joins TRBV2 and TRBJ2-1; the D is unclear. The V end was cut by 5 bases, the J end by 0 bases, with 17 bases between. From germline, CDR1 is SNHLY and CDR2 FYNNEI. The CDR3 loop spans 17 amino acids. CDR3 in DNA: TGTGCCAGCAGTCCCATGGAGAGTCAGAGCTCCTACAATGAGCAGTTCTTC. Translating gives CASSPMESQSSYNEQFF.

In its sample, this clonotype is large. J is TRBJ2-7 and V is TRBV20-1, with 10 bases aligning to TRBD2. V lost 0 bases and J lost 0; bases outside the gene matches: 11. CDR3 length equals 18 residues. The V gene's germline CDR1 is DFQATT and CDR2 SNEGSKA (reference sequence). The CDR3 region has the DNA TGCAGTGCTAGAGATTACGGCGCTAGCGGGAGAGACTCCTACGAGCAGTACTTC. It is translated as CSARDYGASGRDSYEQYF.

Note on this clonotype: One base away lies a much larger clone, so this may be a sequencing read error. The CDR3 does not end in the conserved phenylalanine or tryptophan, so this is likely a read error. This sequence joins TRBV5-4 and TRBJ1-6; no firm D call. In germline, CDR1 is SGHNT, CDR2 YYREEE (reference sequence). This CDR3 spans 10 amino acids. The V end lost 4 bases, the J end lost 11 bases, and 4 bases lay between the germline ends. The CDR3 nucleotides are TGTGCCAGCAGCCTCCCACCCCTCCACTTG. Translating it yields CASSLPPLHL.

This clonotype was counted many times. J is TRBJ1-2 and V is TRBV7-8, with D maybe TRBD1 (6 bases). Germline CDR1 SGHVS, CDR2 FQNEAQ. Trimming removed 5 bases at V and 0 bases at J, with 10 bases between. The CDR3 consists of 14 residues. CDR3 protein: CASSGTHTNYGYTF. The CDR3 region has the DNA TGTGCCAGCAGCGGGACACACACTAACTATGGCTACACCTTC.

This clonotype was seen repeatedly, ten times or more. The chain joins TRBV11-3 to TRBJ2-3; 14 positions agree with TRBD2. CDR3 length: 17 residues. V gave up 5 bases and J gave up 1 base; unmatched junction bases: 5. Germline CDR1 SGHNT, CDR2 YENEEA. The DNA for the CDR3 is TGTGCCAGCAGCCAGGGACTAGCGGGAGCGGGCACAGATACGCAGTATTTT. As protein: CASSQGLAGAGTDTQYF.

This clonotype appeared many times. J is TRBJ1-1 and V is TRBV6-5; 11 nucleotides line up with TRBD1. The V gene's germline CDR1 is MNHEY and CDR2 SVGAGI. Trimming cost V 7 bases and J 6 bases; bases outside gene matches: 10. This CDR3 is 15 amino acids long. In nucleotides, the CDR3 is TGTGCCAGCACGCCTCAACGGGGACAGGGGGCTGAAGCTTTCTTT. This gives the protein CASTPQRGQGAEAFF.

This clonotype was seen many times. J is TRBJ2-5 and V is TRBV20-1, with TRBD2 identical over 7 bases. The CDR3 spans 15 residues. Germline-derived CDR1 and CDR2 are DFQATT and SNEGSKA (reference sequence). The trim removed 6 bases at V and 4 bases at J, leaving 14 bases unmatched. The CDR3 sequence is CSAEAGGWGAETQYF. The CDR3 nucleotides read TGCAGTGCAGAAGCCGGGGGGTGGGGTGCAGAGACCCAGTACTTC.

Many counts were recorded for this clonotype. The chain uses TRBV6-1 and TRBJ2-1; D is perhaps TRBD2 (6 bases). The CDR3 length is 16 residues. In germline, CDR1 is MNHNS, CDR2 SASEGT. Trimming pared 6 bases from V and 0 bases from J, leaving 15 bases between. CDR3 DNA sequence: TGTGCCAGCAGCTTTAGCGGAACGAGCTCCTACAATGAGCAGTTCTTC. It specifies CASSFSGTSSYNEQFF.

This clonotype was seen ten or more times. The chain employs TRBV20-1 and TRBJ2-4; D is perhaps TRBD2 (6 bases). Germline-derived CDR1 and CDR2 are DFQATT and SNEGSKA (reference sequence). The CDR3 sequence is 15 residues long. Trimming pared 3 bases from V and 4 bases from J, leaving 16 bases between. The chain's CDR3 is CSASVGTSLKNIQYF. The CDR3 DNA sequence: TGCAGTGCTAGCGTGGGTACTAGCCTGAAAAACATTCAGTACTTC.

This clonotype appeared many times. The J gene is TRBJ2-3, the V gene TRBV11-2; 9 nucleotides match TRBD2. This CDR3 has 17 amino acids. The J segment lost 4 bases and the V segment lost 5 bases, leaving 13 bases of the junction unmatched. Germline V gene sequence: CDR1 SGHAT, CDR2 FQNNGV. The DNA of the CDR3 is TGTGCCAGCAGCCCGCGGGGGAGCGGGAGGAACGCAGATACGCAGTATTTT. Residues: CASSPRGSGRNADTQYF.

By share of the sample, this clonotype is medium-sized. This rearrangement joins TRBV20-1 to TRBJ2-7; D call uncertain. CDR1 and CDR2 (germline): DFQATT, SNEGSKA (reference sequence). This CDR3 comprises 15 residues. V lost 3 bases and J 2 bases, leaving 17 bases between the germline ends. Written as DNA, the CDR3 is TGCAGTGCTAGCGGTCCAGGTCTCTACACCTACGAGCAGTACTTC. Its translation is CSASGPGLYTYEQYF.

This clonotype has a count of ten or more. The chain links TRBV24-1 to TRBJ2-2, with 9 bases aligning to TRBD1. V was pared by 9 bases and J by 1 base, with 2 bases of the junction left unmatched. The germline V gene encodes CDR1 KGHDR and CDR2 SFDVKD. The length of the CDR3 is 14 residues. CDR3: CATAGQGNTGELFF. CDR3 bases: TGTGCCACCGCGGGACAGGGGAACACCGGGGAGCTGTTTTTT.

The V call is TRBV14, the J call TRBJ1-1; D gene uncertain. V was cut by 0 bases and J by 4 bases, with 12 bases left in between. The CDR3 is 15 amino acids. Germline V lookup: CDR1 SGHDN, CDR2 FVKESK. The CDR3 loop is CASSQDLSTFTEAFF. CDR3 nucleotides: TGTGCCAGCAGCCAAGATTTGTCGACTTTCACTGAAGCTTTCTTT.

This clonotype has ten or more counts. The J gene is TRBJ2-5, the V gene TRBV7-3, with D perhaps assigned TRBD1 or TRBD2 (6 bases each). The germline V gene encodes CDR1 SGHTA and CDR2 FQGTGA. V dropped 2 bases and J dropped 5 bases, with 15 bases sitting between them. The CDR3 length is 15 residues. The CDR3 region has the DNA TGTGCCAGCAGCTTAGGTTCGGGGGCTTCCGAGACCCAGTACTTC. This encodes CASSLGSGASETQYF.

Ten or more counts support this clonotype. The chain combines TRBV3-1 with TRBJ2-1, with no clear D. Germline assignment: CDR1 LGHDT and CDR2 YNNKEL (reference sequence). The V end lost 0 bases, the J end lost 6 bases, and 12 bases lay between the germline ends. The CDR3 loop spans 15 amino acids. Here the CDR3 DNA reads TGTGCCAGCAGCCAAGATCTGACGAGAACCAATGAGCAGTTCTTC. Amino acids: CASSQDLTRTNEQFF.

This clonotype was picked up a small number of times. The chain joins TRBV20-1 to TRBJ1-2; 8 bases agree with TRBD1. Germline CDR1 and CDR2: DFQATT and SNEGSKA (reference sequence). The CDR3 consists of 14 residues. V dropped 3 bases and J dropped 4; count of bases not matched to a gene: 7. The CDR3 here is CSASSGGLSYGYTF. In DNA, the CDR3 is TGCAGTGCTAGCTCAGGGGGCTTAAGCTATGGCTACACCTTC.

This clonotype was picked up many times. The genes are TRBV11-2 and TRBJ2-4; D gene unclear. Germline V CDR1 and CDR2: SGHAT, FQNNGV. The CDR3 loop spans 14 amino acids. Trimming stripped 4 bases from V and 8 bases from J, with 15 bases between. CDR3 nucleotide sequence: TGTGCCAGCAGCTCCGGTCATAGAGGAGACATTCAGTACTTC. Translation: CASSSGHRGDIQYF.

The sample holds many counts of this clonotype. The chain combines TRBV6-5 with TRBJ1-3; D unresolved. Germline V gene lookup returns CDR1 MNHEY and CDR2 SVGAGI. Trimming shortened V by 0 bases and J by 0 bases, and 12 bases separated the two germline ends. The CDR3 length is 17 residues. The DNA for the CDR3 is TGTGCCAGCAGTTACTCGAACACGGCCAGCTCTGGAAACACCATATATTTT. This gives the protein CASSYSNTASSGNTIYF.

This clonotype has at least ten counts. The rearrangement links TRBV28 to TRBJ2-7; no firm D call. This CDR3 is built from 11 residues. Trimming left V 3 bases short and J 7 bases short, with 7 bases between. CDR1 and CDR2 from the germline V gene are MDHEN and SYDVKM. CDR3 sequence reads: CASSFAGEQYF. In DNA form, the CDR3 reads TGTGCCAGCAGTTTTGCCGGGGAGCAGTACTTC.

This clonotype has ten or more counts. CDR3 sequence reads: CAWSSAAAYSNQPQHF. The CDR3 DNA sequence: TGTGCCTGGAGTTCCGCGGCGGCCTATAGCAATCAGCCCCAGCATTTT. The V and J genes are TRBV30 and TRBJ1-5, with D unresolved. There are 16 residues in the CDR3. From germline, CDR1 is GTSNPN and CDR2 SVGIG (reference sequence). The V gene lost 2 bases and the J gene lost 0 bases, with 14 bases spanning the gap.

The sample holds many counts of this clonotype. V is TRBV10-3 and J is TRBJ1-1; D call uncertain. Trimming cost V 4 bases and J 4 bases, with 13 bases left between them. The CDR3 is made up of 14 amino acids. Germline V lookup: CDR1 ENHRY, CDR2 SYGVKD. The CDR3 is CAISGGLLATEAFF. The DNA of the CDR3 is TGTGCCATCAGTGGCGGTCTTCTTGCCACTGAAGCTTTCTTT.

This clonotype appeared many times. The chain links TRBV6-2 or TRBV6-3 to TRBJ1-1, with D unresolved. V gave up 5 bases and J gave up 0 bases, with 19 bases separating them. There are 17 residues in the CDR3. Germline CDR1 and CDR2: MNHEY and SVGEGT. For the CDR3, the DNA is TGTGCCAGCAGTAAAACCGATTCGTGGTACCTGAACACTGAAGCTTTCTTT. Residues: CASSKTDSWYLNTEAFF.

This clonotype occurred many times. This chain connects TRBV20-1 to TRBJ2-7; 7 bases are a match to TRBD2. The ends lost 7 bases at V and 0 bases at J; junction bases unmatched: 6. The CDR3 covers 13 residues. CDR1 DFQATT and CDR2 SNEGSKA come from the germline V gene (reference sequence). The CDR3 sequence: CSVPSGTSYEQYF. The CDR3 region has the DNA TGCAGTGTCCCCAGCGGGACCTCCTACGAGCAGTACTTC.

This clonotype came up many times. This chain links TRBV11-1 with TRBJ2-1; 12 positions agree with TRBD2. V was clipped by 5 bases and J by 8 bases; unmatched bases: 7. Germline assignment: CDR1 SGHAT and CDR2 FQDESV (reference sequence). There are 15 residues in the CDR3. DNA of the CDR3: TGTGCCAGCAGCCTTCTAGCGGGAGGGTTAGATGAGCAGTTCTTC. Translating gives CASSLLAGGLDEQFF.

This clonotype was observed at least ten times. The rearrangement uses TRBV11-1 and TRBJ1-1; D gene ambiguous. Germline values: CDR1 SGHAT, CDR2 FQDESV (reference sequence). V shed 0 bases and J shed 0 bases, with 5 bases lying between them. This CDR3 spans 14 amino acids. The CDR3 region is CASSLAGLNTEAFF. The CDR3 nucleotides are TGTGCCAGCAGCTTAGCAGGGTTGAACACTGAAGCTTTCTTT.